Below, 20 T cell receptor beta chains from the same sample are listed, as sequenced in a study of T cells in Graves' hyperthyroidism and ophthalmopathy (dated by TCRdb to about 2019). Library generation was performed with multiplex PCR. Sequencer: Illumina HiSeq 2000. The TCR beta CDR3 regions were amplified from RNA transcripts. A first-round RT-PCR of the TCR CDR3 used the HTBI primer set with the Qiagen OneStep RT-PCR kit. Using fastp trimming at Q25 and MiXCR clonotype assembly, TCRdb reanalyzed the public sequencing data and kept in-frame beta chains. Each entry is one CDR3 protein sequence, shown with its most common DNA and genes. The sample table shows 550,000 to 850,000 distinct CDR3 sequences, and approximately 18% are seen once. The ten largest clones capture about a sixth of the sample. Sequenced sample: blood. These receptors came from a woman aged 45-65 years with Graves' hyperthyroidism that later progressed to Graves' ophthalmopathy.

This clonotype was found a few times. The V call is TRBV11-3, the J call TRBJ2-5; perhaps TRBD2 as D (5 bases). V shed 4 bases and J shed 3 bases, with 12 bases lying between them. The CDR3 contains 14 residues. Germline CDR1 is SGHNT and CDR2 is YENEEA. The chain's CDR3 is CASSSRGREETQYF. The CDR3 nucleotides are TGTGCCAGCAGCTCCCGTGGGAGAGAAGAGACCCAGTACTTC. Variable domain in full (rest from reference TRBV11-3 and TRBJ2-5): EAGVVQSPRYKIIEKKQPVAFWCNPISGHNTLYWYLQNLGQGPELLIRYENEEAVDDSQLPKDRFSAERLKGVDSTLKIQPAELGDSAVYLCASSSRGREETQYFGPGTRLLVL.

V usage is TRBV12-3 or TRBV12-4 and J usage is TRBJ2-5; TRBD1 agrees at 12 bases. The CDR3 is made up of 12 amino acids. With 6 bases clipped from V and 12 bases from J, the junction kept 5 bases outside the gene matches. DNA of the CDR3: TGTGCCAGCAGCCAGGGACAGGGGGCAAAGTACTTC. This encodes CASSQGQGAKYF.

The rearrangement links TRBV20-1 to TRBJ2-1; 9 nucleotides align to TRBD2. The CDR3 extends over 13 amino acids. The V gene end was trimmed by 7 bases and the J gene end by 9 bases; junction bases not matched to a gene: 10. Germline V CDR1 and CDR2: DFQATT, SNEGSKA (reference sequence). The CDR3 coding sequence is TGCAGTGTCACGCGGACTAGCGTTCCTGAGCAGTTCTTC. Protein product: CSVTRTSVPEQFF.

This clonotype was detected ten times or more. The CDR3 protein is CASSLVWGSKDTQYF. CDR3 DNA: TGTGCCAGCAGTTTAGTCTGGGGTTCGAAGGATACGCAGTATTTT. This chain links TRBV27 with TRBJ2-3; D gene unclear. The CDR3 length is 15 residues. The V end lost 2 bases, the J end lost 6 bases, and 15 bases lay between the germline ends. From germline, CDR1 is MNHEY and CDR2 SMNVEV (reference sequence).

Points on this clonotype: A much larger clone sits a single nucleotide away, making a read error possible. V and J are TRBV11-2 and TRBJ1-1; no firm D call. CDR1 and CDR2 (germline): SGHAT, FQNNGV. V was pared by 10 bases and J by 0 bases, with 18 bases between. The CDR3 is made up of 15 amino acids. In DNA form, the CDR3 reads TGTGCCAACAGTCCCGGACTGAGCTTGAACACTGAAGCTTTCTTT. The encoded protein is CANSPGLSLNTEAFF.

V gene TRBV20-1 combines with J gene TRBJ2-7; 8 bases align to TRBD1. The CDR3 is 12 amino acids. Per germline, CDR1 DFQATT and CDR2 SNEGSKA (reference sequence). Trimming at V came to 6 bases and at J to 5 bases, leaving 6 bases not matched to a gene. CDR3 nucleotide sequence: TGCAGTGCCCAGGGGGCAGGAAACGAGCAGTACTTC. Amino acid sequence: CSAQGAGNEQYF.

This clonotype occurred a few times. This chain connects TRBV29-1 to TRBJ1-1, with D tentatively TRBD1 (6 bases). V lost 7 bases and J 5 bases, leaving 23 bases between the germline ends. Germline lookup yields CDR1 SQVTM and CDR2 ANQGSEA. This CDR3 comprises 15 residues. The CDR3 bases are TGCAGCGCCACAAGGGGCCTAAGACAGGCGACTGAAGCTTTCTTT. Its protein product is CSATRGLRQATEAFF. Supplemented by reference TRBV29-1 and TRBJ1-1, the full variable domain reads SAVISQKPSRDICQRGTSLTIQCQVDSQVTMMFWYRQQPGQSLTLIATANQGSEATYESGFVIDKFPISRPNLTFSTLTVSNMSPEDSSIYLCSATRGLRQATEAFFGQGTRLTVV.

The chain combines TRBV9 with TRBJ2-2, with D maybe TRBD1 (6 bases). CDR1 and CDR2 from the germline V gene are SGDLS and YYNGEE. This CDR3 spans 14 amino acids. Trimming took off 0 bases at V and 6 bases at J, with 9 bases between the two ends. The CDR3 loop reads CASSVATGSGELFF. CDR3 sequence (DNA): TGTGCCAGCAGCGTAGCTACAGGGTCCGGGGAGCTGTTTTTT.

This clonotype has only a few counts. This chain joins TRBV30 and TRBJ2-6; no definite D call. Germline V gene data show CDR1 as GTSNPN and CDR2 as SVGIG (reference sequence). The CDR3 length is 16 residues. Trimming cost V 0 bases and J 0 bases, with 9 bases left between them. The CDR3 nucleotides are TGTGCCTGGAGTGTACGTGGTTCCTCTGGGGCCAACGTCCTGACTTTC. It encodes CAWSVRGSSGANVLTF.

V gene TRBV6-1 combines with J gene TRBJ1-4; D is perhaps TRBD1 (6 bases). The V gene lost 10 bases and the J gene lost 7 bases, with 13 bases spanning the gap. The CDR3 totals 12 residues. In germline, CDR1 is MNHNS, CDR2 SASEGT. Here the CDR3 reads CATQGSGEKLFF. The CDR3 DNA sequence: TGTGCCACCCAGGGGTCCGGTGAAAAACTGTTTTTT.

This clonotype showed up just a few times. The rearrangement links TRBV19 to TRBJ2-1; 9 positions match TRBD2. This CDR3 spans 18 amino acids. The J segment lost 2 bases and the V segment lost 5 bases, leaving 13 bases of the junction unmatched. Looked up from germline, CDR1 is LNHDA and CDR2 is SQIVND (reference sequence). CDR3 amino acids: CASSAILLTSGPYNEQFF. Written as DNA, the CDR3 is TGTGCCAGTAGTGCTATCCTATTGACTAGCGGTCCCTACAATGAGCAGTTCTTC.

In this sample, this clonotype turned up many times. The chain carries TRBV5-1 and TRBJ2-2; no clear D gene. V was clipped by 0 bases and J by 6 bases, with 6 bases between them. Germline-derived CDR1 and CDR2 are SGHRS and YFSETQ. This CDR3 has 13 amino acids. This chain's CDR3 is CASSLESPGELFF. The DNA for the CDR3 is TGCGCCAGCAGCTTGGAGAGTCCCGGGGAGCTGTTTTTT. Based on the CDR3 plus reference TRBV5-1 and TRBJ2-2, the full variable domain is KAGVTQTPRYLIKTRGQQVTLSCSPISGHRSVSWYQQTPGQGLQFLFEYFSETQRNKGNFPGRFSGRQFSNSRSEMNVSTLELGDSALYLCASSLESPGELFFGEGSRLTVL.

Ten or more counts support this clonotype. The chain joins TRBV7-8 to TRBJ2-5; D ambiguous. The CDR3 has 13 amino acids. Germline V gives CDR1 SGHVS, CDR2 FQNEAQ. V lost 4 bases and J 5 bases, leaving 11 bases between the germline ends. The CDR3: CASSWIKLETQYF. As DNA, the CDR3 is TGTGCCAGCAGCTGGATCAAGTTGGAGACCCAGTACTTC.

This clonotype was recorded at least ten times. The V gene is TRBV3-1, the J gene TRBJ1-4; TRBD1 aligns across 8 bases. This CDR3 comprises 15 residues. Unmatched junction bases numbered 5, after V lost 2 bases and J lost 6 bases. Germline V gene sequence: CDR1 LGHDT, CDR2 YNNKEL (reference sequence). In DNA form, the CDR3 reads TGTGCCAGCAGCCAACTAGGACAGGGATATGAAAAACTGTTTTTT. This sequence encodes CASSQLGQGYEKLFF.

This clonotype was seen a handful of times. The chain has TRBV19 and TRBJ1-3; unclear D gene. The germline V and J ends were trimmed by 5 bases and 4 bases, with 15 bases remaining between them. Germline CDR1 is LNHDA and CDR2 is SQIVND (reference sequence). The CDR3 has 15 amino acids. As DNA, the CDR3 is TGTGCCAGTAGTGTGCCCACGGGGTCCGGAAACACCATATATTTT. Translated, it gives CASSVPTGSGNTIYF.

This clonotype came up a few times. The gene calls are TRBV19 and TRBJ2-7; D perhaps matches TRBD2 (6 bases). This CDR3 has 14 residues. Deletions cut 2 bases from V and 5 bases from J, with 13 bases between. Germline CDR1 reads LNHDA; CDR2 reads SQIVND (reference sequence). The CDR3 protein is CASSITLASDEQYF. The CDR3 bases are TGTGCCAGTAGTATAACCCTAGCGTCGGACGAGCAGTACTTC.

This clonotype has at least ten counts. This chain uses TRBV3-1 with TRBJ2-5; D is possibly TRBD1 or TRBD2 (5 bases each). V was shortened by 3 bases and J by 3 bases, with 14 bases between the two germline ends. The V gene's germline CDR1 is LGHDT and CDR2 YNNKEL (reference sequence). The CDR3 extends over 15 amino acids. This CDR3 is CASSQGVGLEETQYF. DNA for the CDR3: TGTGCCAGCAGCCAGGGGGTCGGGTTAGAAGAGACCCAGTACTTC.

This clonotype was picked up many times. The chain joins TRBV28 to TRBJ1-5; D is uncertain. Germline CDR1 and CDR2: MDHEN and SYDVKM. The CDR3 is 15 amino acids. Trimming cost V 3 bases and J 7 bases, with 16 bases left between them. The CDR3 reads CASSFTPLRQQPQHF. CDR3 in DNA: TGTGCCAGCAGTTTCACCCCGTTGAGGCAACAGCCCCAGCATTTT.

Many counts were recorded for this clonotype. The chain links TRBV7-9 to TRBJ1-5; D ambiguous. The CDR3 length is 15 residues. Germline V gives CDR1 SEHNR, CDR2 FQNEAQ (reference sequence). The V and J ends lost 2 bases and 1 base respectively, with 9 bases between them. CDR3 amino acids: CASSLKGGSNQPQHF. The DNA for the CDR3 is TGTGCCAGCAGCTTAAAGGGAGGAAGCAATCAGCCCCAGCATTTT. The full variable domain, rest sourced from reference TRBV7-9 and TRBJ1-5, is DTGVSQNPRHKITKRGQNVTFRCDPISEHNRLYWYRQTLGQGPEFLTYFQNEAQLEKSRLLSDRFSAERPKGSFSTLEIQRTEQGDSAMYLCASSLKGGSNQPQHFGDGTRLSIL.

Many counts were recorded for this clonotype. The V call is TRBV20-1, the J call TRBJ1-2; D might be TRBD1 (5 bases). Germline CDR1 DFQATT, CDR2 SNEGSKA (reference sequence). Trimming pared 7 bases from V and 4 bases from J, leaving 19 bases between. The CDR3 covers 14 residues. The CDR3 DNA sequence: TGCAGTGTCGGGGGGACTCAACAAACCTATGGCTACACCTTC. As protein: CSVGGTQQTYGYTF.